A selection of T cell receptor beta chains follows, all from one sample in a study of blood T cells in healthy people across ages. TCRdb ran MiXCR on the 5' RACE reads and lists one entry per CDR3 protein. The data contain over 1.5 million distinct CDR3 sequences, about 50% of them singletons. Sequenced sample: blood. Receptor source: a woman in her forties in good health. CDR3s include the opening cysteine and the closing phenylalanine or tryptophan. Fields, in order: clone size, V gene, CDR3 protein. The size field is filled for only some rows; it gives once, few, many or a size class.

>few|TRBV29-1
CSVAWAGYGYTF
>.|TRBV4-2
CASSHYQTSGGNTDTQYF
>.|TRBV29-1
CSGGDLKGTDTQYF
>.|TRBV7-8
CASSLRLAGGPVPETQYF
>once|TRBV12-3/TRBV12-4
CASSTGTGGHGYTF
>.|TRBV9
CASNGQGANEKLFF
>.|TRBV28
CASSVTQGALPYEQYF
>.|TRBV6-5
CASSSPVLAGSNEQFF
>.|TRBV20-1
CSAKGHLSSYEQYF
>.|TRBV9
CASSGGGPGISYEQYF
>once|TRBV4-1
CASSQDQAGYTDTQYF
>.|TRBV7-6
CAGSSPDRDTDTQYF
>few|TRBV29-1
CSVVSGGNEQFF
>.|TRBV7-2
CASSSLAGDPDEQFF
>.|TRBV29-1
CSVESQGRGELYEQYF
>few|TRBV9
CASTGGAVPRGYGYTF
>.|TRBV6-5
CASSLSLATGYEQFF
>.|TRBV5-1
CASSSWGQNSPGGTEAFF
>.|TRBV7-2
CASSWNTGETQYF
>.|TRBV6-1
CASSEGTGIQPQHF
>.|TRBV7-2
CASSSPQGARGYTF
>.|TRBV7-8
CASSDGGVSYNKQFF
>.|TRBV20-1
CSGLTGNTGELFF
>few|TRBV4-2
CASSRDRGLPDNEQFF
>.|TRBV6-2/TRBV6-3
CASSLHQGYPQETQYF
>few|TRBV28
CASSLSTENYGYTF
>.|TRBV7-2
CASSGRGLQSYEQYF
>.|TRBV24-1
CATSTTDGSNQPQHF
>.|TRBV6-2/TRBV6-3
CASSRTFYEQYF
>.|TRBV9
CASSVVERGRISNTEAFF
>few|TRBV6-1
CASSPRLAGGPYNYDTQYF
>.|TRBV6-2/TRBV6-3
CASRGTWVDTEAFF
>few|TRBV7-2
CASSSPGLTLNEQFF
>.|TRBV10-3
CASSESGGQRVYEQYF
>.|TRBV6-5
CASSLRWPRDTQYF
>few|TRBV29-1
CSVLDRGTSGANVLTF
>.|TRBV4-2
CASSQETLAGTDTQYF
>.|TRBV9
CASSPDPGANYEQYF
>many|TRBV7-2
CASSPAGSSYEQYF
>.|TRBV7-2
CATGTHFDQETQYF
>.|TRBV6-2/TRBV6-3
CASPGQDNYEQYF
>.|TRBV25-1
CASSDRVVGGETQYF
>.|TRBV7-2
CASSLGHNEQYF
>.|TRBV5-1
CASSLVVAGEGEQFF
>.|TRBV7-8
CASSLVDRAYTQYF
>.|TRBV27
CASRGRVNYGYTF
>.|TRBV6-1
CASSVDFYGYTF
>once|TRBV6-2/TRBV6-3
CASSYQRQGPANYGYTF
>.|TRBV10-3
CAISEAGTLYGYTF
>.|TRBV25-1
CASSDPFTKGNKETQYF
>few|TRBV29-1
CSVGDRGNYGYTF
>.|TRBV6-5
CATHLGQGAHGYGYTF
>.|TRBV5-8
CASSLGPPLLATENIQYF
>.|TRBV27
CASSVIEGLEAFF
>.|TRBV12-3/TRBV12-4
CASTRTSGGPYEQYF
>.|TRBV3-1
CASSPKAGQGANYEQYF
>.|TRBV7-2
CASSALGANYGYTF
>.|TRBV10-3
CVISEMASGGYSYEQYF
>.|TRBV4-1
CASSQRDVANYGYTF
>few|TRBV20-1
CSARGRGGVGETQYF